Listed below are T cell receptor beta chains from one sample, sequenced in a study of cytomegalovirus exposure and HLA in healthy donors. Assay: immunoSEQ multiplex PCR; the TCRdb copy retains only in-frame clones and omits some. Of some 270,000 clones in the sample, around 90% were seen once. Sequencing was done on a sample of PBMCs. The source is a girl aged 2 to 10 in good health and CMV-seronegative. CDR3s include the opening cysteine and the closing phenylalanine or tryptophan. The D gene is left open where the match is weak. Not all rows give a size; the values are once, few, many and, for expanded clones, a class.

j_call: TRBJ2-7; d_call: TRBD1; v_call: TRBV7-9; clone_size: -; cdr3_aa: CSSVRTGIYEQYF; cdr3_nt: TGTTCCAGCGTCAGGACAGGAATCTACGAGCAGTACTTC
j_call: TRBJ2-7; d_call: -; v_call: TRBV5-6; clone_size: -; cdr3_aa: CASSPGSGEQYF; cdr3_nt: TGTGCCAGCAGCCCAGGGTCCGGGGAGCAGTACTTC
j_call: TRBJ1-1; d_call: -; v_call: TRBV10-3; clone_size: -; cdr3_aa: CAISEQAWGEAFF; cdr3_nt: TGTGCCATCAGTGAACAGGCCTGGGGTGAAGCTTTCTTT
j_call: TRBJ2-1; d_call: -; v_call: TRBV7-2; clone_size: -; cdr3_aa: CASSLGPLSTVHNEQFF; cdr3_nt: TGTGCCAGCAGCTTAGGTCCTCTTTCGACTGTCCACAATGAGCAGTTCTTC
j_call: TRBJ2-3; d_call: -; v_call: TRBV19; clone_size: -; cdr3_aa: CASSVLGGSTDTQYF; cdr3_nt: TGTGCCAGTAGTGTGTTGGGGGGTAGCACAGATACGCAGTATTTT
j_call: TRBJ2-1; d_call: TRBD2; v_call: TRBV6-5; clone_size: -; cdr3_aa: CASSQTSPSYNEQFF; cdr3_nt: TGTGCCAGCAGCCAGACTAGCCCCTCCTACAATGAGCAGTTCTTC
j_call: TRBJ1-1; d_call: -; v_call: TRBV25-1; clone_size: -; cdr3_aa: CASSAPDKVNTEAFF; cdr3_nt: TGTGCCAGCAGTGCCCCGGACAAGGTGAACACTGAAGCTTTCTTT
j_call: TRBJ2-1; d_call: -; v_call: TRBV7-2; clone_size: -; cdr3_aa: CASSAQGWVFF; cdr3_nt: TGTGCCAGCAGCGCCCAGGGGTGGGTGTTCTTC
j_call: TRBJ1-5; d_call: -; v_call: TRBV6-4; clone_size: -; cdr3_aa: CASSDQANQPQHF; cdr3_nt: TGTGCCAGCAGTGATCAGGCCAATCAGCCCCAGCATTTT
j_call: TRBJ2-5; d_call: -; v_call: TRBV19; clone_size: -; cdr3_aa: CASSRETQYF; cdr3_nt: TGTGCCAGTAGTCGTGAGACCCAGTACTTC
j_call: TRBJ1-2; d_call: -; v_call: TRBV7-9; clone_size: -; cdr3_aa: CSSSFNRGGYTF; cdr3_nt: TGTTCCAGCAGCTTTAATAGGGGTGGCTACACCTTC
j_call: TRBJ2-1; d_call: TRBD2; v_call: TRBV7-9; clone_size: -; cdr3_aa: CASTNQRGEQFF; cdr3_nt: TGTGCCAGCACCAATCAGCGGGGTGAGCAGTTCTTC
j_call: TRBJ1-2; d_call: -; v_call: TRBV30; clone_size: -; cdr3_aa: CAWSFGSGYTF; cdr3_nt: TGTGCCTGGAGTTTTGGTAGTGGCTACACCTTC
j_call: TRBJ2-1; d_call: TRBD2; v_call: TRBV25-1; clone_size: -; cdr3_aa: CASSREGINNEQFF; cdr3_nt: TGTGCCAGCAGTCGGGAGGGAATAAACAATGAGCAGTTCTTC
j_call: TRBJ1-1; d_call: -; v_call: TRBV11-2; clone_size: -; cdr3_aa: CASSLGYRVVNTEAFF; cdr3_nt: TGTGCCAGCAGCTTAGGTTACAGGGTAGTAAACACTGAAGCTTTCTTT
j_call: TRBJ2-5; d_call: -; v_call: TRBV7-2; clone_size: few; cdr3_aa: CASSNRGRVEETQYF; cdr3_nt: TGTGCCAGCAGCAACCGGGGAAGGGTAGAGGAGACCCAGTACTTC
j_call: TRBJ2-7; d_call: TRBD2; v_call: TRBV4-1; clone_size: -; cdr3_aa: CASSHRAGGPHEQYF; cdr3_nt: TGCGCCAGCAGCCACCGAGCGGGAGGGCCCCACGAGCAGTACTTC
j_call: TRBJ2-7; d_call: TRBD1; v_call: TRBV11-2; clone_size: -; cdr3_aa: CASSFRRGPSYEQYF; cdr3_nt: TGTGCCAGCAGCTTTCGCAGGGGGCCTTCCTACGAGCAGTACTTC
j_call: TRBJ2-1; d_call: TRBD2; v_call: TRBV19; clone_size: -; cdr3_aa: CASSPGTTSGGRVQFF; cdr3_nt: TGTGCCAGCTCCCCCGGTACCACTAGCGGGGGAAGGGTGCAGTTCTTC
j_call: TRBJ2-1; d_call: -; v_call: TRBV14; clone_size: -; cdr3_aa: CASRGLGYNEQFF; cdr3_nt: TGTGCCAGCCGGGGACTCGGCTACAATGAGCAGTTCTTC
j_call: TRBJ2-2; d_call: TRBD2; v_call: TRBV7-9; clone_size: -; cdr3_aa: CASREGGPGELFF; cdr3_nt: TGTGCCAGCCGGGAGGGCGGTCCCGGGGAGCTGTTTTTT
j_call: TRBJ2-7; d_call: TRBD1; v_call: TRBV7-9; clone_size: once; cdr3_aa: CASSPGTGTYEQYF; cdr3_nt: TGTGCCAGCAGCCCCGGGACAGGGACCTACGAGCAGTACTTC
j_call: TRBJ2-1; d_call: TRBD2; v_call: TRBV6-5; clone_size: -; cdr3_aa: CASSGSSYNEQFF; cdr3_nt: TGTGCCAGTAGCGGGAGTTCCTACAATGAGCAGTTCTTC
j_call: TRBJ2-1; d_call: -; v_call: TRBV7-6; clone_size: -; cdr3_aa: CASSLVRGSNEQFF; cdr3_nt: TGTGCCAGCAGCTTAGTAAGAGGGTCAAATGAGCAGTTCTTC
j_call: TRBJ2-5; d_call: -; v_call: TRBV6-5; clone_size: -; cdr3_aa: CASSYSWTASGETQYF; cdr3_nt: TGTGCCAGCAGTTACTCCTGGACAGCATCGGGTGAGACCCAGTACTTC
j_call: TRBJ2-7; d_call: -; v_call: TRBV10-3; clone_size: -; cdr3_aa: CAISESSEQYF; cdr3_nt: TGTGCCATCAGTGAGTCGAGTGAGCAGTACTTC
j_call: TRBJ1-1; d_call: -; v_call: TRBV6-5; clone_size: once; cdr3_aa: CASSRVFMNTEAFF; cdr3_nt: TGTGCCAGCAGCAGGGTTTTCATGAACACTGAAGCTTTCTTT
j_call: TRBJ1-4; d_call: -; v_call: TRBV25-1; clone_size: -; cdr3_aa: CASSAGLNEELFF; cdr3_nt: TGTGCCAGCAGTGCGGGACTTAATGAAGAACTGTTTTTT
j_call: TRBJ2-2; d_call: TRBD2; v_call: TRBV27; clone_size: -; cdr3_aa: CASSLLAGGPGGELFF; cdr3_nt: TGTGCCAGCAGTTTACTAGCGGGAGGGCCCGGCGGGGAGCTGTTTTTT
j_call: TRBJ2-7; d_call: -; v_call: TRBV29-1; clone_size: few; cdr3_aa: CSATRDISEQYF; cdr3_nt: TGCAGCGCCACCCGGGACATCTCCGAGCAGTACTTC
j_call: TRBJ2-7; d_call: -; v_call: TRBV15; clone_size: once; cdr3_aa: CATSRVVDSSYEQYF; cdr3_nt: TGTGCCACCAGCAGAGTGGTCGACAGTTCCTACGAGCAGTACTTC
j_call: TRBJ1-4; d_call: TRBD1; v_call: TRBV11-2; clone_size: -; cdr3_aa: CASSPRGRKNEKLFF; cdr3_nt: TGTGCCAGCAGCCCCAGGGGGCGGAAAAATGAAAAACTGTTTTTT
j_call: TRBJ1-1; d_call: -; v_call: TRBV7-9; clone_size: -; cdr3_aa: CSSSLRITEAFF; cdr3_nt: TGTTCCAGCAGCTTGAGGATCACTGAAGCTTTCTTT
j_call: TRBJ1-1; d_call: -; v_call: TRBV28; clone_size: -; cdr3_aa: CASSFRGTEAFF; cdr3_nt: TGTGCCAGCAGTTTCAGGGGCACTGAAGCTTTCTTT
j_call: TRBJ1-2; d_call: TRBD1; v_call: TRBV27; clone_size: few; cdr3_aa: CASSFYGDRGSYGYTF; cdr3_nt: TGTGCCAGCAGTTTTTATGGGGACAGGGGGTCCTATGGCTACACCTTC
j_call: TRBJ2-5; d_call: TRBD2; v_call: TRBV7-2; clone_size: -; cdr3_aa: CASSLGLAGVGETQYF; cdr3_nt: TGTGCCAGCAGCTTAGGGCTAGCGGGTGTTGGTGAGACCCAGTACTTC
j_call: TRBJ2-5; d_call: TRBD2; v_call: TRBV28; clone_size: few; cdr3_aa: CASSSTSGGQETQYF; cdr3_nt: TGTGCCAGCAGTTCGACTAGCGGGGGACAAGAGACCCAGTACTTC
j_call: TRBJ2-3; d_call: -; v_call: TRBV11-2; clone_size: once; cdr3_aa: CASSFSFWGVTDTQYF; cdr3_nt: TGTGCCAGCAGCTTCTCTTTCTGGGGGGTTACAGATACGCAGTATTTT
j_call: TRBJ1-5; d_call: -; v_call: TRBV7-2; clone_size: -; cdr3_aa: CASRQGMSNQPQHF; cdr3_nt: TGTGCCAGCAGACAGGGAATGAGCAATCAGCCCCAGCATTTT
j_call: TRBJ1-1; d_call: -; v_call: TRBV9; clone_size: -; cdr3_aa: CASSSGQTRGLNTEAFF; cdr3_nt: TGTGCCAGCAGCTCGGGACAAACCCGGGGTTTGAACACTGAAGCTTTCTTT
j_call: TRBJ2-3; d_call: -; v_call: TRBV27; clone_size: -; cdr3_aa: CASSLSTLQGTDTQYF; cdr3_nt: TGTGCCAGCAGTTTATCGACACTGCAGGGCACAGATACGCAGTATTTT
j_call: TRBJ1-2; d_call: -; v_call: TRBV5-6; clone_size: few; cdr3_aa: CASSFVLRVWYGYTF; cdr3_nt: TGTGCCAGCAGCTTTGTTCTGAGGGTTTGGTATGGCTACACCTTC
j_call: TRBJ1-2; d_call: TRBD1; v_call: TRBV29-1; clone_size: -; cdr3_aa: CSVEDRGRNYGYTF; cdr3_nt: TGCAGCGTCGAGGACAGGGGTCGGAACTATGGCTACACCTTC
j_call: TRBJ1-2; d_call: -; v_call: TRBV19; clone_size: -; cdr3_aa: CASSMREMGGYTF; cdr3_nt: TGTGCCAGTAGTATGAGGGAGATGGGAGGCTACACCTTC
j_call: TRBJ2-2; d_call: TRBD2; v_call: TRBV5-6; clone_size: few; cdr3_aa: CASRRGLAGGELFF; cdr3_nt: TGTGCCAGCAGACGGGGACTAGCGGGGGGGGAGCTGTTTTTT
j_call: TRBJ1-1; d_call: -; v_call: TRBV10-1; clone_size: -; cdr3_aa: CASKGLVNREAFF; cdr3_nt: TGCGCCAGTAAGGGGCTGGTGAACCGTGAAGCTTTCTTT
j_call: TRBJ2-5; d_call: -; v_call: TRBV7-6; clone_size: -; cdr3_aa: CASSPNSRETQYF; cdr3_nt: TGTGCCAGCAGCCCCAACAGCAGGGAGACCCAGTACTTC
j_call: TRBJ2-7; d_call: -; v_call: TRBV28; clone_size: -; cdr3_aa: CASSWGQSEQYF; cdr3_nt: TGTGCCAGCAGTTGGGGACAAAGCGAGCAGTACTTC
j_call: TRBJ1-1; d_call: -; v_call: TRBV7-2; clone_size: -; cdr3_aa: CASSPRGHLNTEAFF; cdr3_nt: TGTGCCAGCAGCCCGAGGGGACACCTGAACACTGAAGCTTTCTTT
j_call: TRBJ1-4; d_call: -; v_call: TRBV7-9; clone_size: -; cdr3_aa: CASSFETQGEKLFF; cdr3_nt: TGTGCCAGCAGCTTTGAGACTCAGGGTGAAAAACTGTTTTTT
j_call: TRBJ2-3; d_call: TRBD2; v_call: TRBV6-4; clone_size: -; cdr3_aa: CASSDSWTSGADTQYF; cdr3_nt: TGTGCCAGCAGTGACTCGTGGACTAGCGGGGCAGATACGCAGTATTTT
j_call: TRBJ2-1; d_call: -; v_call: TRBV6-1; clone_size: -; cdr3_aa: CASSAGPDPSYNEQFF; cdr3_nt: TGTGCCAGCAGTGCTGGGCCCGATCCCAGCTACAATGAGCAGTTCTTC
j_call: TRBJ1-2; d_call: TRBD1; v_call: TRBV6-5; clone_size: -; cdr3_aa: CASSYSRTGEGYTF; cdr3_nt: TGTGCCAGCAGTTACTCACGGACAGGGGAAGGCTACACCTTC
j_call: TRBJ2-5; d_call: TRBD2; v_call: TRBV6-1; clone_size: -; cdr3_aa: CASSESVAGGGYQETQYF; cdr3_nt: TGTGCCAGCAGTGAGTCGGTAGCGGGAGGCGGGTACCAAGAGACCCAGTACTTC
j_call: TRBJ2-1; d_call: TRBD2; v_call: TRBV28; clone_size: -; cdr3_aa: CASSLGGLESSSYNEQFF; cdr3_nt: TGTGCCAGCAGTTTAGGGGGACTAGAGAGTAGTTCCTACAATGAGCAGTTCTTC
j_call: TRBJ1-2; d_call: -; v_call: TRBV9; clone_size: -; cdr3_aa: CASSVDRTHGYTF; cdr3_nt: TGTGCCAGCAGCGTAGATAGAACCCATGGCTACACCTTC
j_call: TRBJ2-2; d_call: TRBD2; v_call: TRBV9; clone_size: -; cdr3_aa: CANGTSGGPANTGELFF; cdr3_nt: TGTGCCAACGGGACTAGCGGGGGGCCCGCGAACACCGGGGAGCTGTTTTTT